This T cell receptor (beta chain) came from a study of blood T cell repertoires in COVID-19. Across the whole study: Both acute and convalescent COVID-19 samples were obtained from the United States, Italy and Spain. PBMCs, B-cell-depleted T cells, or T cells were the source of the cDNA or gDNA that made up the material.

Germline CDR1 SSHAT, CDR2 FNYEAQ (reference sequence). The CDR3 contains 15 residues. Only one count was recorded for this clone. One junction end does not reproduce the germline sequence, and a read error may be involved. Seattle's enrolled individuals joined amid active infection and were then monitored longitudinally. In the original workflow: The assay estimated nucleated cells by amplifying reference gene primers. Clones were sequenced by immunoSEQ multiplex PCR, and TCRdb holds only the in-frame ones, with some missing. V and J calls and clone size are given by that table; D and trimming were obtained from the DNA. The table lists 100,000 to 150,000 clones, 80% to 90% of them singletons, with less than 5.5% in the top ten.

This TCR was recovered from a man in his 60s with COVID-19, enrolled during active disease. The chain recombines TRBV7-7 with TRBJ2-5; 7 bases align to TRBD1. The sequenced sample was peripheral blood. The CDR3 DNA follows: TGTGCTAGCAGTCGGGACAGCCTAGAGCAAGGGACCCAGTACTTC. Its translation: CASSRDSLEQGTQYF.